The clone carrying this T cell receptor (beta chain) was seen a handful of times. The data belong to a study of control samples from healthy donors and cancer patients. Measured with immunoSEQ multiplex PCR; TCRdb has only the in-frame clones, and not every one. Here the sample spans 150,000 or so clones, more than 85% being singletons. The V and J ends lost 5 bases and 5 bases, in that order; junction bases with no gene match: 11. Germline assignment: CDR1 SGHTA and CDR2 FQGNSA. This CDR3 has 15 residues. What was sequenced was blood. The TCR was taken from a man younger than 35 in good health. V gene TRBV7-2 combines with J gene TRBJ2-7, with TRBD2 matching 8 bases. CDR3 protein: CASSQNPGGLDEQYF. The CDR3 coding sequence is TGTGCCAGCAGCCAAAACCCGGGGGGGCTGGACGAGCAGTACTTC.